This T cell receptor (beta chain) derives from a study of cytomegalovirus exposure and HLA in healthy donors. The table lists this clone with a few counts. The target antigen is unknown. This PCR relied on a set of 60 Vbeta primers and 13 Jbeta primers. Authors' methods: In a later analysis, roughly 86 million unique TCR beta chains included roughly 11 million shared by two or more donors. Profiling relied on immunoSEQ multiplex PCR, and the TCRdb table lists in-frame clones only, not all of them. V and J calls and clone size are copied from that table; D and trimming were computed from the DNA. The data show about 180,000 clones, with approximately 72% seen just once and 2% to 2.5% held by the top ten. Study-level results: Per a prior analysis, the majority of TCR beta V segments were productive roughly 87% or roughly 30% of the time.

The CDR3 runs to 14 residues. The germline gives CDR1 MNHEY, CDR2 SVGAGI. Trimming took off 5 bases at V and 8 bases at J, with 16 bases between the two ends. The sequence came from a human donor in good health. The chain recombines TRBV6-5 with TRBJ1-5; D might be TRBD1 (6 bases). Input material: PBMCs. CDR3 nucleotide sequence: TGTGCCAGCAGTCCGTCACAGGGTATCAAGCCCCAGCATTTT. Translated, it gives CASSPSQGIKPQHF.